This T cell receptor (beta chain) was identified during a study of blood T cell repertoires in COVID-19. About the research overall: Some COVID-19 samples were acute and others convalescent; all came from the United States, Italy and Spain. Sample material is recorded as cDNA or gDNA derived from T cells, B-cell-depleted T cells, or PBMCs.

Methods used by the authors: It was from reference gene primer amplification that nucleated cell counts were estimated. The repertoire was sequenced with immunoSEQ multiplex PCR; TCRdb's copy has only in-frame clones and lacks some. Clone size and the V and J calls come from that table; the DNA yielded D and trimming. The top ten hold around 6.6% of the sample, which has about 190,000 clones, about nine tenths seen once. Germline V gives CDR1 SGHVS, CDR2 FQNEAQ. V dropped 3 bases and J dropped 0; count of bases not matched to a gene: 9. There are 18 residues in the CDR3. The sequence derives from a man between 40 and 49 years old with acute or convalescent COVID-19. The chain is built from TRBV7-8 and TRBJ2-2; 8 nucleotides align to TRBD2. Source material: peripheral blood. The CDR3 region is CASSFSRGDSANTGELFF. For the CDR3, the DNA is TGTGCCAGCAGCTTCTCGCGGGGGGATTCTGCGAACACCGGGGAGCTGTTTTTT.